The rows below give T cell receptor beta chains drawn from one sample of a study of T cell responses to AZD1222 COVID-19 vaccine. Sequencing was performed with immunoSEQ multiplex PCR; in TCRdb, only in-frame clones are kept and a portion is missing. The data show 150,000 to 170,000 clones, around 90% seen once. Sequencing used peripheral blood, obtained on day 0 of AZD1222 vaccination. These receptors all stem from an adult in good health. Each CDR3 is given with its conserved first and last residue. Fields, in order: J gene, clone size, D gene, V gene, CDR3 DNA, CDR3 protein. A D gene is named only where the DNA matches it firmly. Size tells how often a clone was seen (once, few, many) or the class of an expanded clone, and some rows leave it out.

TRBJ2-7,few,NA,TRBV6-2/TRBV6-3,TGTGCCAGCAGTTCCGACGCCTACGAGCAGTACTTC,CASSSDAYEQYF
TRBJ2-1,few,TRBD1,TRBV5-1,TGCGCCAGCAGCTTCTCGGGACAGGGGGCCTACAATGAGCAGTTCTTC,CASSFSGQGAYNEQFF
TRBJ1-2,NA,NA,TRBV7-9,TGTGCCAGCAGCTTAGGGGGGAAATATGGCTACACCTTC,CASSLGGKYGYTF
TRBJ2-6,NA,NA,TRBV27,TGTGCCAGCAGTTCGACGGGGATTTCTGGGGCCAACGTCCTGACTTTC,CASSSTGISGANVLTF
TRBJ2-7,NA,NA,TRBV19,TGTGCCAGTAGTATGAAGGGACCCCACGAGCAGTACTTC,CASSMKGPHEQYF
TRBJ2-4,NA,NA,TRBV28,TGTGCCAGCAGTCCGGACCCATTAGCCAAAAACATTCAGTACTTC,CASSPDPLAKNIQYF
TRBJ1-3,NA,TRBD1,TRBV5-4,TGTGCCAGCAGCTTGACAGGGGGGTCTGGAAACACCATATATTTT,CASSLTGGSGNTIYF
TRBJ2-1,NA,NA,TRBV2,TGTGCCAGCACCGAGGGAGTGGCAATTGAGCAGTTCTTC,CASTEGVAIEQFF
TRBJ1-2,NA,TRBD1,TRBV7-9,TGTGCCAGCAGCCCCGGGACAGGGGACTATGGCTACACCTTC,CASSPGTGDYGYTF
TRBJ1-2,NA,TRBD1,TRBV29-1,TGCAGCGTTTACAAAGGACAGGGAGATGGCTACACCTTC,CSVYKGQGDGYTF
TRBJ2-7,NA,NA,TRBV19,TGTGCCAGTAACATAGGCGGTCTCTCCTACGAGCAGTACTTC,CASNIGGLSYEQYF
TRBJ2-7,NA,NA,TRBV18,TGTGCCAGCTCTCGGGGGGCGGGCTACGAGCAGTACTTC,CASSRGAGYEQYF
TRBJ2-4,NA,TRBD1,TRBV28,TGTGCCAGCAGTTCTGGGACAGGGTGGGGCATTCAGTACTTC,CASSSGTGWGIQYF
TRBJ2-1,NA,TRBD1,TRBV4-3,TGCGCCAGCAGCCTTCAGACAGGGGACAATGAGCAGTTCTTC,CASSLQTGDNEQFF
TRBJ1-1,NA,NA,TRBV3-1/TRBV3-2,TGTGCCAGCAGCCGGCTATCGGGGAACACTGAAGCTTTCTTT,CASSRLSGNTEAFF
TRBJ2-7,NA,NA,TRBV5-6,TGTGCCAGCAGCTTCTGGACAGTTGGTTACGAGCAGTACTTC,CASSFWTVGYEQYF
TRBJ1-1,NA,NA,TRBV12-3/TRBV12-4,TGTGCCAGCAGTTTAGACCTCTACGAGGCTTTCTTT,CASSLDLYEAFF
TRBJ1-6,NA,NA,TRBV7-2,TGTGCCAGCAGCCAAAGCTCCTATAATTCACCCCTCCACTTT,CASSQSSYNSPLHF
TRBJ1-1,NA,NA,TRBV6-2/TRBV6-3,TGTGCCAGCAGTTACGACACCGACACTGAAGCTTTCTTT,CASSYDTDTEAFF
TRBJ2-1,NA,NA,TRBV19,TGTGCCAGTAGTCTCCAGGGGCATCGGGGCAATGAGCAGTTCTTC,CASSLQGHRGNEQFF
TRBJ2-2,NA,NA,TRBV6-5,TGTGCCAGCAGGAGGGACACCGGGGAGCTGTTTTTT,CASRRDTGELFF
TRBJ2-3,NA,TRBD1,TRBV7-8,TGTGCCAGCAGCTTAATCCCAGGGACAGGGGGCACAGATACGCAGTATTTT,CASSLIPGTGGTDTQYF
TRBJ2-1,NA,TRBD1,TRBV4-3,TGCGCCAGCAGCCGGGGACAGGGGGCAGGGGAGCAGTTCTTC,CASSRGQGAGEQFF
TRBJ1-1,NA,NA,TRBV12-2,TGTGCAAGTCGGCCGACTCCCCGGGGAGCTTTCTTT,CASRPTPRGAFF
TRBJ1-1,NA,NA,TRBV19,TGTGCCAGTAGTATCGCAGGAGTAGGTGGGAACACTGAAGCTTTCTTT,CASSIAGVGGNTEAFF
TRBJ1-5,NA,TRBD1,TRBV6-5,TGTGCCAGCAGGGGTGACAGGGACCGACCCCAGCATTTT,CASRGDRDRPQHF
TRBJ2-3,NA,TRBD1,TRBV3-1/TRBV3-2,TGTGCCAGCAGCCTCAGGACAGGGGGCGGGACAGATACGCAGTATTTT,CASSLRTGGGTDTQYF
TRBJ2-3,NA,NA,TRBV4-2,TGTGCCAGCAGCCGAGACGTCCTGGGCACAGATACGCAGTATTTT,CASSRDVLGTDTQYF
TRBJ1-2,NA,NA,TRBV5-4,TGTGCCAGCAGCTTGGAAGGGGGGACGTGGGGCTACACCTTC,CASSLEGGTWGYTF
TRBJ1-1,NA,NA,TRBV7-2,TGTGCCAGCAGCTTAGGACAGGCGGTGTCTGAAGCTTTCTTT,CASSLGQAVSEAFF
TRBJ2-2,NA,TRBD2,TRBV10-3,TGTGCCATCAGTGGGAATAGCGGGGGGGCCGACACCGGGGAGCTGTTTTTT,CAISGNSGGADTGELFF
TRBJ2-5,NA,NA,TRBV18,TGTGCCAGCTCACAAACAACCGGGACACTTCAAGAGACCCAGTACTTC,CASSQTTGTLQETQYF
TRBJ1-5,few,NA,TRBV6-2/TRBV6-3,TGTGCCAGCAGATACGTGAGAGGGGATCAGCCCCAGCATTTT,CASRYVRGDQPQHF
TRBJ2-7,once,TRBD1,TRBV5-1,TGCGCCAGCAAACAGGGGGCATCCTACGAGCAGTACTTC,CASKQGASYEQYF
TRBJ2-1,NA,TRBD2,TRBV7-7,TGTGCCAGCAGCCGTAATCCGGGGGGTGAGCAGTTCTTC,CASSRNPGGEQFF
TRBJ1-3,NA,TRBD1,TRBV6-5,TGTGCCAGCAGAACCGGGACAGGGACTGGAAACACCATATATTTT,CASRTGTGTGNTIYF
TRBJ2-1,few,TRBD1,TRBV7-9,TGTGCCAGCAGCTACCGGACAGGGGGGATTTTTGCGCAGTTCTTC,CASSYRTGGIFAQFF
TRBJ1-1,once,NA,TRBV6-5,TGTGCCAGCAGTTACCCAGAGATGAACACTGAAGCTTTCTTT,CASSYPEMNTEAFF
TRBJ2-5,once,NA,TRBV7-9,TGTGCCAGCAGCTCGGGACTCGGGGATGAGACCCAGTACTTC,CASSSGLGDETQYF
TRBJ2-3,NA,TRBD2,TRBV7-2,TGTGCCAGCAGCCCTCCGGGACTAGCTAAGTCTCGGTATACGCAGTATTTT,CASSPPGLAKSRYTQYF
TRBJ2-7,NA,NA,TRBV2,TGTGCCAGCAGTGGGCGGTACGAGCAGTACTTC,CASSGRYEQYF
TRBJ2-5,NA,NA,TRBV5-1,TGCGCCAGCAAACGGGGTATAGAGACCCAGTACTTC,CASKRGIETQYF
TRBJ1-2,NA,NA,TRBV20-1,TGCAGTGCTAGTGATGGGGCAGGGGCATCTGGCTACACCTTC,CSASDGAGASGYTF